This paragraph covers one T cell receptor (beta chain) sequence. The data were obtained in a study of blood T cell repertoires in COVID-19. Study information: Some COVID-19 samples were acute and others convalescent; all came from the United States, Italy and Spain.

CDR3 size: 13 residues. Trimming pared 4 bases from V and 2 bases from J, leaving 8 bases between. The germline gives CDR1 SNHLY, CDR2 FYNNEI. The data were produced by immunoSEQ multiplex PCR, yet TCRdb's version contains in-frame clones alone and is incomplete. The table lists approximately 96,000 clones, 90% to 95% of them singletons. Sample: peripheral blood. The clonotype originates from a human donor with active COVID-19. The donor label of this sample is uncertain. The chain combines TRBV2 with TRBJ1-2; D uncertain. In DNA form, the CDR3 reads TGTGCCAGCAGTGTGGAGGGAAACTATGGCTACACCTTC. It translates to CASSVEGNYGYTF.